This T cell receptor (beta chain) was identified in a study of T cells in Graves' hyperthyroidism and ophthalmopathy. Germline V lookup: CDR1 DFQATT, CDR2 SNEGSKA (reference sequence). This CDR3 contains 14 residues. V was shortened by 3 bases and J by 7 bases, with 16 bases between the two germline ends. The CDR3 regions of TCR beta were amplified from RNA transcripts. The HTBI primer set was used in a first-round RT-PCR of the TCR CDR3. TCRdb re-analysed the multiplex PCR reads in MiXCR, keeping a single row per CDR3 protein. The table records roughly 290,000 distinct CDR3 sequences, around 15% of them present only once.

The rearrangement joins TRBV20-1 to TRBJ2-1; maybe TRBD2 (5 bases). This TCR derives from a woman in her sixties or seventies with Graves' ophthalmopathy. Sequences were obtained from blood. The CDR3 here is CSASGLAGSNEQFF. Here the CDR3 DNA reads TGCAGTGCTAGCGGGCTCGCGGGCAGTAATGAGCAGTTCTTC.